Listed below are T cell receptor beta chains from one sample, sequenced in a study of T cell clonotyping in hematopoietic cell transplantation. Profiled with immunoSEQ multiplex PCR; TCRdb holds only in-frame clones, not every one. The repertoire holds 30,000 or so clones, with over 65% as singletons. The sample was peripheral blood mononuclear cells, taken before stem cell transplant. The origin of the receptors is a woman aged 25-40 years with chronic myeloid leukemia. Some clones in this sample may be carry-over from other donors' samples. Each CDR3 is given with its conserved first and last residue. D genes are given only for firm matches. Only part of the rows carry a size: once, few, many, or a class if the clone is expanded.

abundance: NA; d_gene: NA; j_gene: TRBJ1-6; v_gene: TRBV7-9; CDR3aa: CASNRGVGDSPLHF; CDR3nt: TGTGCCAGCAATAGGGGGGTAGGGGATTCACCCCTCCACTTT
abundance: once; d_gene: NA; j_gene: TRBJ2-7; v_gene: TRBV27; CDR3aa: CASSHLYEQYF; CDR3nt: TGTGCCAGCAGTCACTTATACGAGCAGTACTTC
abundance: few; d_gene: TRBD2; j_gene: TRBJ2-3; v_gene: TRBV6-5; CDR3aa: CASSYRGSDPYF; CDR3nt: TGTGCCAGCAGTTACCGCGGGAGTGATCCGTATTTT
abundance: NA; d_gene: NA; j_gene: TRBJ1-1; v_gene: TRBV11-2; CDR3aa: CASSLAREAFF; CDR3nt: TGTGCCAGCAGCTTGGCCAGAGAAGCTTTCTTT
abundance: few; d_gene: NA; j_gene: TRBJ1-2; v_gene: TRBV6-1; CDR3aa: CASSLDGNYGYTF; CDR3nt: TGTGCCAGCAGTCTGGACGGAAACTATGGCTACACCTTC
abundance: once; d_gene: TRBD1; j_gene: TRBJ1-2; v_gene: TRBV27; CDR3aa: CASSVQGATNYGYTF; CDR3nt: TGTGCCAGCAGTGTACAGGGGGCTACTAACTATGGCTACACCTTC
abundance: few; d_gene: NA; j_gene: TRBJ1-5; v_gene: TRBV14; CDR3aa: CASGRDSNQPQHF; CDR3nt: TGTGCCAGCGGTCGGGACAGCAATCAGCCCCAGCATTTT
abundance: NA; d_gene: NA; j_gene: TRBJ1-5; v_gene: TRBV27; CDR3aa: CASRAEGGVNQPQHF; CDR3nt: TGTGCCAGCAGAGCCGAGGGGGGGGTCAATCAGCCCCAGCATTTT
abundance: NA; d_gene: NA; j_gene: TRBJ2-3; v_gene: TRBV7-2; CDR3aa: CASSSQGLPDTQYF; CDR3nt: TGTGCCAGCAGCTCGCAGGGATTACCAGATACGCAGTATTTT
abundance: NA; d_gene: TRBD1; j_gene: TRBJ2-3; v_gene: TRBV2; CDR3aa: CATRTGASTDTQYF; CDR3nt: TGTGCCACCCGGACAGGGGCTAGCACAGATACGCAGTATTTT
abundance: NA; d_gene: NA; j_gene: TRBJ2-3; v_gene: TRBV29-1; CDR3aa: CSVADQRGVWTDTQYF; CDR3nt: TGCAGCGTTGCCGATCAGAGGGGCGTTTGGACAGATACGCAGTATTTT
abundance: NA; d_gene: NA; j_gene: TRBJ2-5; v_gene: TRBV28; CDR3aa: CASSLTGNGPRETQYF; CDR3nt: TGTGCCAGCAGTTTAACCGGAAACGGACCTCGGGAGACCCAGTACTTC
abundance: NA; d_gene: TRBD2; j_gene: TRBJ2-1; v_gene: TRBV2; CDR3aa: CASSPPGLYNEQFF; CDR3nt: TGTGCCAGCAGTCCTCCGGGACTATACAATGAGCAGTTCTTC
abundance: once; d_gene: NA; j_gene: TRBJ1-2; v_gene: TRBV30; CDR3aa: CAWRRGYMGSNYGYTF; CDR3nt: TGTGCCTGGAGAAGAGGGTACATGGGGTCTAACTATGGCTACACCTTC
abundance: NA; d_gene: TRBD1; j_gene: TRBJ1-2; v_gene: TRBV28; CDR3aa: CASREVGGENYGYTF; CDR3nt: TGTGCCAGCAGAGAGGTAGGGGGCGAAAACTATGGCTACACCTTC
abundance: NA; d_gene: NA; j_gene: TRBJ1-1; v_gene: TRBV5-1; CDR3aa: CASSLSSTRGGTEAFF; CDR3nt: TGCGCCAGCAGCTTGTCGTCGACCCGAGGAGGGACTGAAGCTTTCTTT
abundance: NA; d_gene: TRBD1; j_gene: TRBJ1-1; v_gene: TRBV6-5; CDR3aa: CASSMQTGSTEAFF; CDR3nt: TGTGCCAGCAGTATGCAGACAGGGTCCACTGAAGCTTTCTTT